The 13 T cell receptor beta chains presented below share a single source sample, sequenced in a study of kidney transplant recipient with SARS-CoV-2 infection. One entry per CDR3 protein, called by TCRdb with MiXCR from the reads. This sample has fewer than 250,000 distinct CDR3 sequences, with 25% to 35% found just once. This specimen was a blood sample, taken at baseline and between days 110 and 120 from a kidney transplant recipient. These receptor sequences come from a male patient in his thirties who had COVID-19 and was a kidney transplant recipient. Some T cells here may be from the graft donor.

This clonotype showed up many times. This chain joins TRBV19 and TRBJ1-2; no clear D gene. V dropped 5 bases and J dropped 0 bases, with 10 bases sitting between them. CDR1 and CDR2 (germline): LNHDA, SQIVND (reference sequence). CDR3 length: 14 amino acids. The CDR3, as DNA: TGTGCCAGTAGTCTGCCCGGAGCTAACTATGGCTACACCTTC. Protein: CASSLPGANYGYTF. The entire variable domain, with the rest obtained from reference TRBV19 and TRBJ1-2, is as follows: DGGITQSPKYLFRKEGQNVTLSCEQNLNHDAMYWYRQDPGQGLRLIYYSQIVNDFQKGDIAEGYSVSREKKESFPLTVTSAQKNPTAFYLCASSLPGANYGYTFGSGTRLTVV.

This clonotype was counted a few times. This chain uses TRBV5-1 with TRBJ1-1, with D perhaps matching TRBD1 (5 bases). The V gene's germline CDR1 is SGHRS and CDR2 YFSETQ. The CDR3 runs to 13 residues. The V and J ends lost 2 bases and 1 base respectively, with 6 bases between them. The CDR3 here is CASSFDRNTEAFF. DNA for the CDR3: TGCGCCAGCAGCTTTGACAGGAACACTGAAGCTTTCTTT.

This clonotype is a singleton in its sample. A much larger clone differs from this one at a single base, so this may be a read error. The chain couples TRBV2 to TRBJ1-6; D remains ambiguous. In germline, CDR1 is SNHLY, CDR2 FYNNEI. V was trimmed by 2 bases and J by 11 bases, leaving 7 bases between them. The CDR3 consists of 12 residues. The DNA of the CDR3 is TGTGCCAGCAGTGAAACCAATACACCCCTCCACTTT. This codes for CASSETNTPLHF.

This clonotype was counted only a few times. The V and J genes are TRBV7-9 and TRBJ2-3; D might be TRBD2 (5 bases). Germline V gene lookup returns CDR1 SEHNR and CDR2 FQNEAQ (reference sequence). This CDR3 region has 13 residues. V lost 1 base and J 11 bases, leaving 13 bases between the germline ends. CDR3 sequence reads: CASSLDGEGKQYF. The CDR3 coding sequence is TGTGCCAGCAGCTTAGACGGGGAAGGGAAGCAGTATTTT.

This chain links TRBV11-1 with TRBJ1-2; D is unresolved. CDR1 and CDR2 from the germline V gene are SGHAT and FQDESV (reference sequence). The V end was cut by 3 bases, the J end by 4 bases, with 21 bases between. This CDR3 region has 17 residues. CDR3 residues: CASSFQAKAGKTYGYTF. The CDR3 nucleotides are TGTGCCAGCAGCTTTCAGGCTAAGGCTGGAAAGACCTATGGCTACACCTTC.

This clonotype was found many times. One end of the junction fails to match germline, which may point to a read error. The CDR3 coding sequence is TGTGCCAGCAGTTTAGCGGGCAGGGGGCCCATCTTT. As protein: CASSLAGRGPIF. The chain carries TRBV12-3 or TRBV12-4 and TRBJ1-1, with 8 bases fitting TRBD1. The CDR3 sequence is 12 residues long.

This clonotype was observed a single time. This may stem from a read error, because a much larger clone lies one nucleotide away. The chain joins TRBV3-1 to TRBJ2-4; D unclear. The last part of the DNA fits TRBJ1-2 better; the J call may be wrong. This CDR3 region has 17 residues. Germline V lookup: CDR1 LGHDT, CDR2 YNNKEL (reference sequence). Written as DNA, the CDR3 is TGTGCCAGCAGCGATAGAAGCACCCTTCGAAAGGCCTATGGCTACACCTTC. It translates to CASSDRSTLRKAYGYTF.

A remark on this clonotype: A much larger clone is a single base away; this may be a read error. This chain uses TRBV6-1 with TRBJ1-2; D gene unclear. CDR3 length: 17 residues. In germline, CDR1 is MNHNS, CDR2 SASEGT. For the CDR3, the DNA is TGTGCCAGCAGTGTGTGCACGGAATGTAGAAAGACCTATGGCCACACCTTC. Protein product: CASSVCTECRKTYGHTF.

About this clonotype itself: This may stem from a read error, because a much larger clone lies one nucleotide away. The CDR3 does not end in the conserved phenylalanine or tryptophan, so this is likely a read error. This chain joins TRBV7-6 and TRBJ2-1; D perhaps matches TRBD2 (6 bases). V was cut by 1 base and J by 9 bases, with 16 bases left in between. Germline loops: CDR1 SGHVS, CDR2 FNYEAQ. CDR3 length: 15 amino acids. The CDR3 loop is CASSLVDGSGGEQFL. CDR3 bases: TGTGCCAGCAGCTTAGTAGACGGGAGTGGGGGTGAGCAGTTCCTC.

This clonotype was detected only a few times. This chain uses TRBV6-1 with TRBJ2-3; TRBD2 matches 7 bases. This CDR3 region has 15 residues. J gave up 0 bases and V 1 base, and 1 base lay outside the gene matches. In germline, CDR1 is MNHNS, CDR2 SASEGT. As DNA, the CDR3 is TGTGCCAGCAGTGAAGTTAGCGGGAGCACAGATACGCAGTATTTT. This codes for CASSEVSGSTDTQYF.

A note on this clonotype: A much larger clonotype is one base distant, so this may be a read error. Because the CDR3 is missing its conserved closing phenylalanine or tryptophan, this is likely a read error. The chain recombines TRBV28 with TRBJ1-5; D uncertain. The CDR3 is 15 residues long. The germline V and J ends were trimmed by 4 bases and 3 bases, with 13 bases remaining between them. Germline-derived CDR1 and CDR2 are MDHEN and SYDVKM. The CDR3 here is CASSSPGRYNQPQHL. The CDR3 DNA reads TGTGCCAGCAGTTCCCCTGGCCGATACAATCAGCCCCAGCATCTT.

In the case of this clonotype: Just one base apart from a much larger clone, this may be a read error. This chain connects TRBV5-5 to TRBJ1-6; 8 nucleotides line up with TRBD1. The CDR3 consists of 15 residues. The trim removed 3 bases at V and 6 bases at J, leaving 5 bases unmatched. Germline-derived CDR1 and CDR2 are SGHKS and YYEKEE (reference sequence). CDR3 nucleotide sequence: TGTGCCAGCAGCTCCAGGACAGGGATTAATTCACCCCTCCACTTT. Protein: CASSSRTGINSPLHF.

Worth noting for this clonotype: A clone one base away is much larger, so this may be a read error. CDR3 coding DNA: TGTGCCAGAAGTGGGACAGGGGACTCCTATAATTCACCCCTCCACTTT. This gives the protein CARSGTGDSYNSPLHF. The rearrangement links TRBV2 to TRBJ1-6; 10 bases line up with TRBD1. Germline CDR1 SNHLY, CDR2 FYNNEI. The CDR3 extends over 16 amino acids. Full variable domain (missing parts from reference TRBV2 and TRBJ1-6): EPEVTQTPSHQVTQMGQEVILRCVPISNHLYFYWYRQILGQKVEFLVSFYNNEISEKSEIFDDQFSVERPDGSNFTLKIRSTKLEDSAMYFCARSGTGDSYNSPLHFGNGTRLTVT.